This paragraph covers one T cell receptor (beta chain) sequence. This CDR3 has 14 amino acids. Germline-derived CDR1 and CDR2 are SGHTA and FQGNSA. V lost 6 bases, J lost 4 bases, and 3 bases stayed unmatched. Libraries were prepared by immunoSEQ multiplex PCR; TCRdb keeps only in-frame clonotypes and omits some of them. The table has tens of thousands of clones, 85% to 90% seen once. These data come from a study of OX40 agonist ivuxolimab in advanced cancers. At the level of the study: An agonistic anti-OX40 (CD134) antibody, ivuxolimab, was used to treat the patients. Partial response was recorded in three patients: one hepatocellular carcinoma and two cutaneous melanoma cases.

This TCR came from an adult with an advanced solid tumor such as melanoma, head and neck, liver or kidney cancer. Sequencing was performed on CD4+ or CD8+ T cells sorted from blood, taken in a trial of the OX40 agonist ivuxolimab. This chain links TRBV7-2 with TRBJ2-1; 10 bases are a match to TRBD2. The CDR3 spells CASSLTSGYNEQFF. For the CDR3, the DNA is TGTGCCAGCAGTCTGACTAGCGGGTACAATGAGCAGTTCTTC.